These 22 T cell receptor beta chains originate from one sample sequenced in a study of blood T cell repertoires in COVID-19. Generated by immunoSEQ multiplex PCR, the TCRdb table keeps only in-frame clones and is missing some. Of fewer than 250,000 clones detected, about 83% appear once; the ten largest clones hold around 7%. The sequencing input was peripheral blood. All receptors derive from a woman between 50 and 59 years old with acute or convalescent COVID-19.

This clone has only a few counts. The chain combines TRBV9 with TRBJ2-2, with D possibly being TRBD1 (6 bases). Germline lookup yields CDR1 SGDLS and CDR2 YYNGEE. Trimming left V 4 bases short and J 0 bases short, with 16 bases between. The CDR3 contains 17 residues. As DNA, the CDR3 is TGTGCCAGCAGCCCCCTCCCGGACAGATCGAACACCGGGGAGCTGTTTTTT. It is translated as CASSPLPDRSNTGELFF.

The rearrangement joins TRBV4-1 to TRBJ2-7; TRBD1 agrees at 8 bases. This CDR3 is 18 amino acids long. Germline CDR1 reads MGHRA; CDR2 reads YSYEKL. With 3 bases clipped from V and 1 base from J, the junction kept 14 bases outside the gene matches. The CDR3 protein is CASSHYQVGDRPSYEQYF. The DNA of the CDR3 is TGCGCCAGCAGCCATTACCAGGTTGGGGACAGGCCGTCCTACGAGCAGTACTTC.

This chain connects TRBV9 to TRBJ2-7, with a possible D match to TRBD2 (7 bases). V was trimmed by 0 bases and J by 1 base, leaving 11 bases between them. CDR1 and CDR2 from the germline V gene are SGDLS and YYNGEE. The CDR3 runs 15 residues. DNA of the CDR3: TGTGCCAGCAGCGTAGCCGGGGGGCGTTCCTACGAGCAGTACTTC. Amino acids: CASSVAGGRSYEQYF. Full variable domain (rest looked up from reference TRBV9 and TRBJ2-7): DSGVTQTPKHLITATGQRVTLRCSPRSGDLSVYWYQQSLDQGLQFLIQYYNGEERAKGNILERFSAQQFPDLHSELNLSSLELGDSALYFCASSVAGGRSYEQYFGPGTRLTVT.

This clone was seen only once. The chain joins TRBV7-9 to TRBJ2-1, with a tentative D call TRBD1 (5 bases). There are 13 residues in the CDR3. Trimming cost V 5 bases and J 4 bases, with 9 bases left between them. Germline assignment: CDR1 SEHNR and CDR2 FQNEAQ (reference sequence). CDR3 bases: TGTGCCAGCAGCCCGGACACGTACAATGAGCAGTTCTTC. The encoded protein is CASSPDTYNEQFF.

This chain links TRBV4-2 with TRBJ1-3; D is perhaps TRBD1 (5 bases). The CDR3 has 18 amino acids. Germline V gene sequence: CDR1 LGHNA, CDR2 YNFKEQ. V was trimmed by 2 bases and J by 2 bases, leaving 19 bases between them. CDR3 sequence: CASSQKTIQEGTGNTIYF. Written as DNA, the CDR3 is TGTGCCAGCAGCCAAAAGACAATACAGGAGGGGACTGGAAACACCATATATTTT.

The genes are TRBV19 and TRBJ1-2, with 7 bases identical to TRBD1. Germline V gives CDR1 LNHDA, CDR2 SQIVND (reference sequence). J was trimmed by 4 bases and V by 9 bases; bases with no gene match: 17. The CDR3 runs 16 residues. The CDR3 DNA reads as TGTGCCAGCGATGGATTGGGGCAGGGGGACGGCTATGGCTACACCTTC. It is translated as CASDGLGQGDGYGYTF. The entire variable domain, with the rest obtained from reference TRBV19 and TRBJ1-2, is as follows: DGGITQSPKYLFRKEGQNVTLSCEQNLNHDAMYWYRQDPGQGLRLIYYSQIVNDFQKGDIAEGYSVSREKKESFPLTVTSAQKNPTAFYLCASDGLGQGDGYGYTFGSGTRLTVV.

CDR3 DNA: TGTGCCTGGCGTGCAGGGCCCAATCAGCCCCAGCATTTT. Its protein product is CAWRAGPNQPQHF. V and J are TRBV30 and TRBJ1-5, with D possibly TRBD1 on 5 matching bases. CDR3 length: 13 residues. The V end was cut by 5 bases, the J end by 3 bases, with 11 bases between. The germline V gene has CDR1 GTSNPN and CDR2 SVGIG (reference sequence).

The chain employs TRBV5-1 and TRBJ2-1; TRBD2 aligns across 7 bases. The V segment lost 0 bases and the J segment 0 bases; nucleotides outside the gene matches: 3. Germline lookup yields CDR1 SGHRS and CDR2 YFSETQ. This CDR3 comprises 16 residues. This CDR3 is CASSLGGSSSYNEQFF. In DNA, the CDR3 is TGCGCCAGCAGCTTGGGCGGGAGTAGCTCCTACAATGAGCAGTTCTTC.

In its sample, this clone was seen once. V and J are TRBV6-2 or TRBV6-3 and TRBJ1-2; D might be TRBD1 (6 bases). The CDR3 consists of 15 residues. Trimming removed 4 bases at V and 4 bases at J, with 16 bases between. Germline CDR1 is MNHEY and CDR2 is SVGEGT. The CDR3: CASSWNRAGSYGYTF. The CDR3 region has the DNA TGTGCCAGCAGTTGGAACAGGGCAGGGAGCTATGGCTACACCTTC.

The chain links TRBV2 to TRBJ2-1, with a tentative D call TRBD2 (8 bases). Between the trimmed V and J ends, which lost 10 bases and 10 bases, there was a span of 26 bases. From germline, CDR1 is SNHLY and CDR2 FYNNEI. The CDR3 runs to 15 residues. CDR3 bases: TGTGCCACCCTGGGGCTAGCGGGCCAGGGGGGGGAGCAGTTCTTC. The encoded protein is CATLGLAGQGGEQFF.

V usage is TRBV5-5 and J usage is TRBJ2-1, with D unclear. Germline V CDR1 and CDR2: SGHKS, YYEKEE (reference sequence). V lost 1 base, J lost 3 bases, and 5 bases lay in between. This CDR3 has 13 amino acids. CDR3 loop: CASSLTDYNEQFF. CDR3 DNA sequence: TGTGCCAGCAGCTTGACTGACTACAATGAGCAGTTCTTC.

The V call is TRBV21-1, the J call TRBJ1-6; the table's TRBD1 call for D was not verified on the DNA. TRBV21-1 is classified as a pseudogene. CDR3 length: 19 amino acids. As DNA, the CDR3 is TGTGCCAGCAGCTCCGCAGGCAGGCTGTTGAGCTCCTATAATTCACCCCTCCACTTT. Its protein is CASSSAGRLLSSYNSPLHF.

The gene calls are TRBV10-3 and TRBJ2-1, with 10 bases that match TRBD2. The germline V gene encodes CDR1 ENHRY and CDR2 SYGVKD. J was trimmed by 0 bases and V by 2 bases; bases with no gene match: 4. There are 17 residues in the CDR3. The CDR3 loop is CAISELAGESSYNEQFF. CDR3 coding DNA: TGTGCCATCAGTGAGCTAGCGGGGGAAAGCTCCTACAATGAGCAGTTCTTC.

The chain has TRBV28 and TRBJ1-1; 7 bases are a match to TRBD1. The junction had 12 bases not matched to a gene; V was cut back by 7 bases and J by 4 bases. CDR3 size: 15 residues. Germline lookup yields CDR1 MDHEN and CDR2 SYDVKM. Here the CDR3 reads CASNSVGDSGTEAFF. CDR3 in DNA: TGTGCCAGCAACTCCGTTGGGGACAGTGGCACTGAAGCTTTCTTT.

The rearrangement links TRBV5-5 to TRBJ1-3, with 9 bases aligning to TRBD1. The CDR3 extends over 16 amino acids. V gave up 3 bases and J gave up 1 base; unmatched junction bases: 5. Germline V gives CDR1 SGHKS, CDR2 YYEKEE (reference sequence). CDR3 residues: CASSYAGTGSGNTIYF. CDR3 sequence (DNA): TGTGCCAGCAGCTACGCCGGGACAGGGTCTGGAAACACCATATATTTT.

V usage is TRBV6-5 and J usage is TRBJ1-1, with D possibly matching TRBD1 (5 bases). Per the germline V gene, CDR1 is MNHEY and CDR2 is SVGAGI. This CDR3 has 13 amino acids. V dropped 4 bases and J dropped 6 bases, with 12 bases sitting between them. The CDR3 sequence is CASSSQGYAEAFF. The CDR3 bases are TGTGCCAGCAGTTCCCAGGGCTACGCTGAAGCTTTCTTT.

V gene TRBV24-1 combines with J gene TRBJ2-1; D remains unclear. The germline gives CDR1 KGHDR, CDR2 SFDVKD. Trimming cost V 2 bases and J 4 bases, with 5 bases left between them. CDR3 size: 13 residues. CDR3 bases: TGTGCCACCAGTGATTCGTATTACAATGAGCAGTTCTTC. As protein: CATSDSYYNEQFF.

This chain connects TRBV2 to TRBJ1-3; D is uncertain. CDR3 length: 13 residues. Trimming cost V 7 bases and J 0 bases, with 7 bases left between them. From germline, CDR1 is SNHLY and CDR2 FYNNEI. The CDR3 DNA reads TGTGCCAGCACCCTCTACTCTGGAAACACCATATATTTT. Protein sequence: CASTLYSGNTIYF. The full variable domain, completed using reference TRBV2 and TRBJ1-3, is EPEVTQTPSHQVTQMGQEVILRCVPISNHLYFYWYRQILGQKVEFLVSFYNNEISEKSEIFDDQFSVERPDGSNFTLKIRSTKLEDSAMYFCASTLYSGNTIYFGEGSWLTVV.

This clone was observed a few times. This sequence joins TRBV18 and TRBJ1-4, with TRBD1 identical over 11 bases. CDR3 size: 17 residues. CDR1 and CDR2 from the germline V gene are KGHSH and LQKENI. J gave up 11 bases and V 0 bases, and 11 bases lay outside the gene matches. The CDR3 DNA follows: TGTGCCAGCTCACCACCGTATGGACAGGGGGCGTCTGGCAAACTGTTTTTT. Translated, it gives CASSPPYGQGASGKLFF. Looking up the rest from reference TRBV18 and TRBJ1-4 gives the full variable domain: NAGVMQNPRHLVRRRGQEARLRCSPMKGHSHVYWYRQLPEEGLKFMVYLQKENIIDESGMPKERFSAEFPKEGPSILRIQQVVRGDSAAYFCASSPPYGQGASGKLFFGSGTQLSVL.

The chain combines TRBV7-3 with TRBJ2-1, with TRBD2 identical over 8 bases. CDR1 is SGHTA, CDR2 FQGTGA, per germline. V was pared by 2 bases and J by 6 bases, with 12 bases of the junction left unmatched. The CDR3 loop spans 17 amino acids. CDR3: CASSLYWSSGGVNEQFF. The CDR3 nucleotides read TGTGCCAGCAGCTTATATTGGTCCAGCGGGGGTGTCAATGAGCAGTTCTTC.

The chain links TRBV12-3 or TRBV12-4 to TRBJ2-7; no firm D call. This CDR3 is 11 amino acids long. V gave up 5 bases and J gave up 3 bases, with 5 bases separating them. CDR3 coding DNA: TGTGCCAGCAGTCGCGACTACGAGCAGTACTTC. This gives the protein CASSRDYEQYF.

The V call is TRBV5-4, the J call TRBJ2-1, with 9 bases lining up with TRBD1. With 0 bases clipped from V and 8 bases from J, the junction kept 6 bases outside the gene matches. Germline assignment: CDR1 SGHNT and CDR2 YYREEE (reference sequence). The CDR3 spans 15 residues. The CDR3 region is CASSLAGTGRHEQFF. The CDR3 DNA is TGTGCCAGCAGCTTGGCGGGGACAGGGAGGCATGAGCAGTTCTTC.